The entry that follows covers one T cell receptor (beta chain) sequence. PCR employed 60 Vbeta and 13 Jbeta primers. Assay used: immunoSEQ multiplex PCR; TCRdb lists only in-frame clones, some missing. The sample carries about 140,000 clones, over 75% recorded once. From germline, CDR1 is SGHNT and CDR2 YENEEA. CDR3 length equals 15 residues. Trimming removed 4 bases from V and 5 bases from J; junction bases left unmatched: 5. These data are taken from a study of cytomegalovirus exposure and HLA in healthy donors. The chain carries TRBV11-3 and TRBJ2-1, with 10 bases identical to TRBD1. The sequence derives from a woman aged 35 to 49 in good health and CMV-seronegative. The specimen was PBMCs. The DNA for the CDR3 is TGTGCCAGCAGCTCGCCCGGGACAGGGGACAATGAGCAGTTCTTC. It yields the protein CASSSPGTGDNEQFF.